These 15 T cell receptor beta chains were sequenced from one sample in a study of cytomegalovirus exposure and HLA in healthy donors. The PCR contained 60 Vbeta and 13 Jbeta primers. The assay was immunoSEQ multiplex PCR, and TCRdb's table has in-frame clones only and misses some. The profile shows approximately 110,000 clones, 74% of them singletons. Sample: PBMCs. These receptors were collected from a woman aged 45-65 years in good health and CMV-seropositive.

The chain is built from TRBV13 and TRBJ2-5, with 7 bases lining up with TRBD1. The CDR3 contains 16 residues. Germline loops: CDR1 PRHDT, CDR2 FYEKMQ (reference sequence). Unmatched junction bases numbered 11, after V lost 2 bases and J lost 5 bases. Here the CDR3 DNA reads TGTGCCAGCAGCTTATCCCATAGAGGGGGCGGGGAGACCCAGTACTTC. Encoded protein: CASSLSHRGGGETQYF.

J is TRBJ2-5 and V is TRBV15, with D perhaps TRBD1 (5 bases). With the DNA end fitting TRBJ2-7 better, the J assignment may be wrong. CDR3 length: 16 residues. The V gene's germline CDR1 is LNHNV and CDR2 YYDKDF (reference sequence). CDR3 protein: CATSSRLAGFAYEQYF. Here the CDR3 DNA reads TGTGCCACCAGCAGTCGGTTGGCAGGGTTCGCCTACGAGCAGTACTTC.

The chain couples TRBV6-5 to TRBJ2-7; D unclear. Germline V gene lookup returns CDR1 MNHEY and CDR2 SVGAGI. CDR3 length equals 13 residues. The V end lost 0 bases, the J end lost 1 base, and 4 bases lay between the germline ends. CDR3 region: CASSYSQSYEQYF. The CDR3 nucleotides read TGTGCCAGCAGTTACTCCCAATCCTACGAGCAGTACTTC.

V gene TRBV6-5 combines with J gene TRBJ2-5, with D perhaps TRBD1 (5 bases). CDR3 size: 14 residues. CDR1 MNHEY and CDR2 SVGAGI come from the germline V gene. V was clipped by 5 bases and J by 1 base, with 11 bases between them. The CDR3 DNA follows: TGTGCCAGCAGTACCCGACAGACCCAAGAGACCCAGTACTTC. This codes for CASSTRQTQETQYF.

The rearrangement uses TRBV28 and TRBJ2-3; TRBD1 agrees at 8 bases. The CDR3 has 14 amino acids. In germline, CDR1 is MDHEN, CDR2 SYDVKM. The junction had 4 bases not matched to a gene; V was cut back by 4 bases and J by 4 bases. Written as DNA, the CDR3 is TGTGCCAGCAGTTGGGACAGGTCCTCAGATACGCAGTATTTT. Protein product: CASSWDRSSDTQYF.

This chain joins TRBV6-1 and TRBJ1-2, with D unresolved. V lost 4 bases to trimming and J lost 1 base, with 13 bases between them. The CDR3 totals 15 residues. Looked up from germline, CDR1 is MNHNS and CDR2 is SASEGT. In nucleotides, the CDR3 is TGTGCCAGCAGTGGCGGATACCATCATAACTATGGCTACACCTTC. Translating it yields CASSGGYHHNYGYTF.

Only a few counts were recorded for this clone. The chain joins TRBV7-9 to TRBJ1-3; D remains unclear. Germline loops: CDR1 SEHNR, CDR2 FQNEAQ (reference sequence). This CDR3 spans 14 amino acids. V dropped 1 base and J dropped 3 bases, with 7 bases sitting between them. The CDR3 protein is CASSLGLRGNTIYF. The CDR3 bases are TGTGCCAGCAGCTTAGGATTGCGTGGAAACACCATATATTTT.

This clone has a single count. V usage is TRBV9 and J usage is TRBJ2-5, with 10 bases fitting TRBD1. V was clipped by 3 bases and J by 5 bases; unmatched bases: 4. Germline CDR1 reads SGDLS; CDR2 reads YYNGEE. This CDR3 is built from 14 residues. The CDR3, as DNA: TGTGCCAGCAGCGAAGACAGGGGGCTGGAGACCCAGTACTTC. It yields the protein CASSEDRGLETQYF.

The gene calls are TRBV9 and TRBJ2-7, with D perhaps TRBD2 (5 bases). Germline-derived CDR1 and CDR2 are SGDLS and YYNGEE. V lost 2 bases and J lost 2, with 14 bases in between. CDR3 length equals 15 residues. In DNA, the CDR3 is TGTGCCAGCAGCGTCGAATCGGGGAGTACCTACGAGCAGTACTTC. This gives the protein CASSVESGSTYEQYF.

This clone was detected once. Other DNA sequences from this sample encode an identical CDR3 as well. J is TRBJ2-3 and V is TRBV5-1; maybe TRBD1 (6 bases). Trimming removed 4 bases from V and 6 bases from J, with 21 bases in between. The CDR3 is made up of 16 amino acids. The germline V gene has CDR1 SGHRS and CDR2 YFSETQ. CDR3 sequence reads: CASSPLQGHSTDTQYF. CDR3 in DNA: TGCGCCAGCAGCCCACTCCAGGGACATTCCACGGATACGCAGTATTTT.

J is TRBJ1-6 and V is TRBV5-1, with D unresolved. The ends were cut back, 0 bases at V and 5 bases at J, with 9 bases in the middle. The length of the CDR3 is 15 residues. Looked up from germline, CDR1 is SGHRS and CDR2 is YFSETQ. CDR3 region: CASSLDSPHNSPLHF. CDR3 nucleotide sequence: TGCGCCAGCAGCTTGGATAGTCCCCATAATTCACCCCTCCACTTT.

CDR3 loop: CASSLIAGAAGELFF. The CDR3 coding sequence is TGTGCCAGCAGCTTGATAGCGGGGGCGGCCGGGGAGCTGTTTTTT. The gene calls are TRBV7-3 and TRBJ2-2; 9 nucleotides line up with TRBD2. V lost 3 bases to trimming and J lost 6 bases; unmatched junction nucleotides: 5. The CDR3 totals 15 residues. The germline CDR1 and CDR2 sequences are SGHTA and FQGTGA.

This clone was found a few times. CDR3 residues: CASSLVSGEQYF. DNA of the CDR3: TGTGCCAGCAGCTTAGTCAGCGGCGAGCAGTACTTC. The gene calls are TRBV11-3 and TRBJ2-7, with D maybe TRBD2 (5 bases). Looked up from germline, CDR1 is SGHNT and CDR2 is YENEEA. Trimming took 1 base from V and 6 from J, leaving 7 bases between them. The CDR3 is made up of 12 amino acids.

The chain links TRBV28 to TRBJ1-3; D is uncertain. Trimming took 0 bases from V and 0 from J, leaving 6 bases between them. The V gene's germline CDR1 is MDHEN and CDR2 SYDVKM. The CDR3 spans 15 residues. Written as DNA, the CDR3 is TGTGCCAGCAGTTTATGGGGAGACTCTGGAAACACCATATATTTT. Protein product: CASSLWGDSGNTIYF.

The V gene is TRBV5-1, the J gene TRBJ2-7; 10 bases are a match to TRBD2. V lost 2 bases and J lost 1; bases outside the gene matches: 9. CDR3 size: 17 residues. Germline CDR1 reads SGHRS; CDR2 reads YFSETQ. CDR3 residues: CASSFPSGGPFSYEQYF. The CDR3 coding sequence is TGCGCCAGCAGCTTTCCTAGCGGGGGCCCGTTTTCCTACGAGCAGTACTTC.